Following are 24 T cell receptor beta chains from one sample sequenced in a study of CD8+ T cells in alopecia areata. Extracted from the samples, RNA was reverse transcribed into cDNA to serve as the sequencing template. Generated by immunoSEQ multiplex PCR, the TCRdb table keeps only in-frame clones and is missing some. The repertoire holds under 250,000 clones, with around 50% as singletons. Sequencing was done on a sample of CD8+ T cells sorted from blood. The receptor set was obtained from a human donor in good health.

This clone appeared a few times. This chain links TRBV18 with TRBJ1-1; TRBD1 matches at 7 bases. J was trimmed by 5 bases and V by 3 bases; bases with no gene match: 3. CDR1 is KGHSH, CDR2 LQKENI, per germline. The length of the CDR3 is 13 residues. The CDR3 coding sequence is TGTGCCAGCTCACCGACAGGGCATACTGAAGCTTTCTTT. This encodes CASSPTGHTEAFF.

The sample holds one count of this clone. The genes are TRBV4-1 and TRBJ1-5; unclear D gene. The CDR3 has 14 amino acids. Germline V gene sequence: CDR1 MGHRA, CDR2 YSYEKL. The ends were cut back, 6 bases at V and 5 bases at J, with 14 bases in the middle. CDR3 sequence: CASRGDDGDQPQHF. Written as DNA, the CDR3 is TGCGCCAGCAGGGGCGATGACGGCGATCAGCCCCAGCATTTT.

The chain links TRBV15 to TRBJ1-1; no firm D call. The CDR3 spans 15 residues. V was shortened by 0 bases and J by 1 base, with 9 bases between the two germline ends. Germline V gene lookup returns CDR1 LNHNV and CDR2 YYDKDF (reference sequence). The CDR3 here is CATSRDRLPNTEAFF. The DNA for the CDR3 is TGTGCCACCAGCAGAGACAGACTACCGAACACTGAAGCTTTCTTT. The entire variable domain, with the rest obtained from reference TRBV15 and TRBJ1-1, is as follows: DAMVIQNPRYQVTQFGKPVTLSCSQTLNHNVMYWYQQKSSQAPKLLFHYYDKDFNNEADTPDNFQSRRPNTSFCFLDIRSPGLGDTAMYLCATSRDRLPNTEAFFGQGTRLTVV.

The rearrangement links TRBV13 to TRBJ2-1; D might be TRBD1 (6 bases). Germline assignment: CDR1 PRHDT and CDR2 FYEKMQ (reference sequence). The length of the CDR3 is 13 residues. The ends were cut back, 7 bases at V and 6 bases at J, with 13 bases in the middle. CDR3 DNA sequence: TGTGCCAGCACACAGGGCCCCCGCAATGAGCAGTTCTTC. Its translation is CASTQGPRNEQFF.

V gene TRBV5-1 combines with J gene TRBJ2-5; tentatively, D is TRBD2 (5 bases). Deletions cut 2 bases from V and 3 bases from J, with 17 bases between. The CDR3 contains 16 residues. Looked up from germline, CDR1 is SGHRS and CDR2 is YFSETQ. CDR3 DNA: TGCGCCAGCAGCTTATACAATAGCGCAGACAAAGAGACCCAGTACTTC. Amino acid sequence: CASSLYNSADKETQYF.

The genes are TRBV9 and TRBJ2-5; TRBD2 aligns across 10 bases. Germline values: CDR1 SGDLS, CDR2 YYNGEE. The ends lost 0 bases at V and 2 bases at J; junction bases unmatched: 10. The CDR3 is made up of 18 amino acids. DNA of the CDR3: TGTGCCAGCAGCGTAGGACGGTCTAGCGGGGGACCTCAAGAGACCCAGTACTTC. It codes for CASSVGRSSGGPQETQYF.

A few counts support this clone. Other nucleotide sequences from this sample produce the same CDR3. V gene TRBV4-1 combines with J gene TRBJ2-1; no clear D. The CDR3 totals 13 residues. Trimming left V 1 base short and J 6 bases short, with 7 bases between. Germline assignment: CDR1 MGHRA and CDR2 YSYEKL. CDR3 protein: CASSQGSGNEQFF. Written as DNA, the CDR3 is TGCGCCAGCAGCCAAGGTTCGGGCAATGAGCAGTTCTTC.

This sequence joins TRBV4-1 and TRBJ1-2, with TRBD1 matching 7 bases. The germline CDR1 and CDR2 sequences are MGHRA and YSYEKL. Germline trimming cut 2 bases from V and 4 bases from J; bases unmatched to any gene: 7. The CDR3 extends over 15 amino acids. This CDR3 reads CASSQRGQFGYGYTF. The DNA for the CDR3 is TGCGCCAGCAGCCAACGGGGACAGTTTGGCTATGGCTACACCTTC.

This chain's CDR3 is CATSRSWENTGELFF. CDR3 nucleotides: TGTGCCACCAGCAGAAGCTGGGAGAACACCGGGGAGCTGTTTTTT. V and J are TRBV15 and TRBJ2-2; the D is unclear. The CDR3 runs 15 residues. In germline, CDR1 is LNHNV, CDR2 YYDKDF (reference sequence). V dropped 2 bases and J dropped 1 base, with 8 bases sitting between them.

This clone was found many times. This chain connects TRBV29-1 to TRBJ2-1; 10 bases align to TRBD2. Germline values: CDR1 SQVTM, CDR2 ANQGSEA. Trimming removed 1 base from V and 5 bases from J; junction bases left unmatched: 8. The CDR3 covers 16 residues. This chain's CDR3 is CSVEGLGTSADNEQFF. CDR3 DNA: TGCAGCGTTGAAGGACTAGGGACTAGCGCCGACAATGAGCAGTTCTTC.

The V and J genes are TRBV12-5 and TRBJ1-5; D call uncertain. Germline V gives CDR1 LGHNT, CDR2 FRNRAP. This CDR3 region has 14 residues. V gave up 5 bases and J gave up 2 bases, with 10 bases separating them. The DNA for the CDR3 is TGTGCTAGTGGTGCCGCCCAGGGCAATCAGCCCCAGCATTTT. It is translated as CASGAAQGNQPQHF.

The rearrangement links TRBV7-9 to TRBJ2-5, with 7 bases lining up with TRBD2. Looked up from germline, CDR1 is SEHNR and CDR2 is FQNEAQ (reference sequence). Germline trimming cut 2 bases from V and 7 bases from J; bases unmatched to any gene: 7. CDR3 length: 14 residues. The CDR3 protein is CASSLTLGGGTQYF. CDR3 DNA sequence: TGTGCCAGCAGCTTAACTCTCGGCGGGGGGACCCAGTACTTC.

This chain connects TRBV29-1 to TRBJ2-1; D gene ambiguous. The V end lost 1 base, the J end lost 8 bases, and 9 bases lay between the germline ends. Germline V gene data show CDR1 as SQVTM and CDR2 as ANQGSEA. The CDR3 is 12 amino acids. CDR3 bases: TGCAGCGTTGAAGCCGTACAAGATGAGCAGTTCTTC. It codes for CSVEAVQDEQFF.

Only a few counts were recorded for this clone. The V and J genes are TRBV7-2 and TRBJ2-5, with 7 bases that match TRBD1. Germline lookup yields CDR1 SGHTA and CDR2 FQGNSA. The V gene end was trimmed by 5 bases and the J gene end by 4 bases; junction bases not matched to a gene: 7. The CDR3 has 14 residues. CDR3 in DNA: TGTGCCAGCAGCCCCCAGGGGGTGACAGAGACCCAGTACTTC. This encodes CASSPQGVTETQYF.

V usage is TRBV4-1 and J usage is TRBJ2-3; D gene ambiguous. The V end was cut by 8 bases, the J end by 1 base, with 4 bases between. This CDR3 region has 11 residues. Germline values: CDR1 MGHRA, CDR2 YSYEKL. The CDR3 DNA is TGCGCCAGCCGAGGCACAGATACGCAGTATTTT. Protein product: CASRGTDTQYF.

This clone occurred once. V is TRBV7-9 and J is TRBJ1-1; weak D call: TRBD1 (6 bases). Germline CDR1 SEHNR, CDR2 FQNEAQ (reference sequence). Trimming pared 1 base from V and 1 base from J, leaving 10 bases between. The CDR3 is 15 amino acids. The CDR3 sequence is CASSLVQGQNTEAFF. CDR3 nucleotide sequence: TGTGCCAGCAGCTTAGTCCAGGGGCAGAACACTGAAGCTTTCTTT. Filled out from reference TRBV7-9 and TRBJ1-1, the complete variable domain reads DTGVSQNPRHKITKRGQNVTFRCDPISEHNRLYWYRQTLGQGPEFLTYFQNEAQLEKSRLLSDRFSAERPKGSFSTLEIQRTEQGDSAMYLCASSLVQGQNTEAFFGQGTRLTVV.

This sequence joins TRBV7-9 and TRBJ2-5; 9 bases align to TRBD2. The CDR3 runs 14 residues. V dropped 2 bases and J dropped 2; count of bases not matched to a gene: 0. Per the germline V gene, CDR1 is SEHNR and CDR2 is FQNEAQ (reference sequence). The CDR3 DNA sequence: TGTGCCAGCAGCTTACTAGCGGGGCAAGAGACCCAGTACTTC. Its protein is CASSLLAGQETQYF.

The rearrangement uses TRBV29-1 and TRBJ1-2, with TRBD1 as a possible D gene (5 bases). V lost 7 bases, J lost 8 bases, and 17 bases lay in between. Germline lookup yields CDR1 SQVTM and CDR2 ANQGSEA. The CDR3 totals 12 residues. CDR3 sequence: CSASDGTGGYTF. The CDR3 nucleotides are TGCAGCGCCTCCGACGGGACGGGGGGCTACACCTTC.

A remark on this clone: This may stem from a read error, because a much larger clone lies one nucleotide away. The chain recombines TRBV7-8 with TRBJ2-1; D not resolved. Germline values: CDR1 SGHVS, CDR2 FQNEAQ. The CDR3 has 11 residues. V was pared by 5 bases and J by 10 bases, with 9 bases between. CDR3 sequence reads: CASSPGREQFF. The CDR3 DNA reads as TGTGCCAGCAGCCCAGGACGCGAGCAGTTCTTC.

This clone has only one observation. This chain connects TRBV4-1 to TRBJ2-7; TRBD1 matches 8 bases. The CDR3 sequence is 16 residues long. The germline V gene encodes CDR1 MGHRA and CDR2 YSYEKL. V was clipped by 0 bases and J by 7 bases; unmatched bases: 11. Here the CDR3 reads CASSQDTHRGRREQYF. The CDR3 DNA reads TGCGCCAGCAGCCAAGATACCCACAGGGGGAGAAGGGAGCAGTACTTC.

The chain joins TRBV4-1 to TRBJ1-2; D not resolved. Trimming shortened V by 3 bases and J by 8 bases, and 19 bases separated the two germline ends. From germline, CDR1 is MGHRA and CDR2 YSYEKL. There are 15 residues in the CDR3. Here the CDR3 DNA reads TGCGCCAGCAGCCAGACGAAAGTGCCGGCCGGGGGCTACACCTTC. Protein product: CASSQTKVPAGGYTF.

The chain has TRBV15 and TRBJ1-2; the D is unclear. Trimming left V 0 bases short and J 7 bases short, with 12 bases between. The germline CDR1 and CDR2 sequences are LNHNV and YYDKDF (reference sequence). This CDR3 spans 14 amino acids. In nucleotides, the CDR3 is TGTGCCACCAGCAGAGATCTTGGGCCCTCTGGCTACACCTTC. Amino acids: CATSRDLGPSGYTF.

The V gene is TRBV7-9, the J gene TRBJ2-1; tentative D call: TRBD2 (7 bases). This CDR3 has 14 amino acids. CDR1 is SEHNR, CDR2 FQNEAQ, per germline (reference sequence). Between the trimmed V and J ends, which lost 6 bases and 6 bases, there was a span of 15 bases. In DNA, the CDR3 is TGTGCCAGCAGTTATGTCGGGGGGCCCAATGAGCAGTTCTTC. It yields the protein CASSYVGGPNEQFF.

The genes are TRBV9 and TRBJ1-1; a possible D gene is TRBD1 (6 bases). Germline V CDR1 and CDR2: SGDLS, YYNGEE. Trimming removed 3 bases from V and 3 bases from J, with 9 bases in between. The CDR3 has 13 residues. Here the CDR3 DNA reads TGTGCCAGCAGCGAAACAGGGTACACTGAAGCTTTCTTT. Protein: CASSETGYTEAFF.